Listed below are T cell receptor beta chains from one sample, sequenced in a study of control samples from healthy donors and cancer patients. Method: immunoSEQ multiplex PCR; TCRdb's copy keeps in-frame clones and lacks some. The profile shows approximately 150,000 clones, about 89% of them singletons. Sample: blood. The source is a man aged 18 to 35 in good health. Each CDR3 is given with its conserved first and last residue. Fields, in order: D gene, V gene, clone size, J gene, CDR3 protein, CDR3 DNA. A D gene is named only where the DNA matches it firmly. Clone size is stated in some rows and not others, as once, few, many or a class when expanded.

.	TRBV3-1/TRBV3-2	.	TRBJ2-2	CASSQYSAGDTGELFF	TGTGCCAGCAGCCAATATAGCGCAGGGGACACCGGGGAGCTGTTTTTT
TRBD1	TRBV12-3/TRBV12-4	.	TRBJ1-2	CASSWTGGYGYTF	TGTGCCAGCAGTTGGACAGGGGGGTATGGCTACACCTTC
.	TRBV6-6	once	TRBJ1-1	CASSPDRVNTEAFF	TGTGCCAGCAGTCCTGACCGGGTTAACACTGAAGCTTTCTTT
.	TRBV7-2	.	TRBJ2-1	CASSTVQNNEQFF	TGTGCCAGCAGCACGGTCCAAAACAATGAGCAGTTCTTC
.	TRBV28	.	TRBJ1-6	CASSLTGRSSPLHF	TGTGCCAGCAGTCTAACAGGGAGGAGCTCACCCCTCCACTTT
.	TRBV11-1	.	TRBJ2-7	CASTDMGANYEQYF	TGTGCCAGCACGGATATGGGGGCAAACTACGAGCAGTACTTC
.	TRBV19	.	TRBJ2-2	CASSIGPTNTGELFF	TGTGCCAGTAGTATCGGACCAACGAACACCGGGGAGCTGTTTTTT
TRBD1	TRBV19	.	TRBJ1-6	CASRYGQGGSSPLHF	TGTGCCAGTAGATACGGACAGGGAGGGAGTTCACCCCTCCACTTT
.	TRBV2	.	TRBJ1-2	CASGTGPNYGYTF	TGTGCCAGCGGAACAGGGCCTAACTATGGCTACACCTTC
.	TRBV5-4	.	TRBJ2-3	CASSLGDTQYF	TGTGCCAGCAGCCTGGGGGATACGCAGTATTTT
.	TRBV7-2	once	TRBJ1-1	CASSLSGQNTEAFF	TGTGCCAGCAGCTTATCAGGACAGAACACTGAAGCTTTCTTT
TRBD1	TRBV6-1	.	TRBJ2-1	CASSEPTDRGRRNEQFF	TGTGCCAGCAGTGAACCGACCGACAGGGGGCGACGAAATGAGCAGTTCTTC
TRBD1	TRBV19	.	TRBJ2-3	CASRPGTGVLGTDTQYF	TGTGCCAGTAGGCCCGGGACAGGGGTTCTTGGGACAGATACGCAGTATTTT
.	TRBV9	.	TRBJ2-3	CASSNRDPSYTQYF	TGTGCCAGCAGCAACCGGGACCCCTCGTATACGCAGTATTTT
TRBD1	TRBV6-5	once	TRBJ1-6	CASRPPGGSNSPLHF	TGTGCCAGCAGACCACCAGGGGGCTCCAATTCACCCCTCCACTTT
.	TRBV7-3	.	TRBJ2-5	CASSSGQLETQYF	TGTGCCAGCAGCTCCGGACAGCTAGAGACCCAGTACTTC
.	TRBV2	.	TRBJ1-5	CASSAPSGGLIGNQPQHF	TGTGCCAGCAGCGCACCTTCGGGGGGACTTATAGGCAATCAGCCCCAGCATTTT
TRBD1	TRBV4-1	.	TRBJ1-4	CASSRKDRPNEKLFF	TGCGCCAGCAGCAGAAAGGACAGGCCGAATGAAAAACTGTTTTTT